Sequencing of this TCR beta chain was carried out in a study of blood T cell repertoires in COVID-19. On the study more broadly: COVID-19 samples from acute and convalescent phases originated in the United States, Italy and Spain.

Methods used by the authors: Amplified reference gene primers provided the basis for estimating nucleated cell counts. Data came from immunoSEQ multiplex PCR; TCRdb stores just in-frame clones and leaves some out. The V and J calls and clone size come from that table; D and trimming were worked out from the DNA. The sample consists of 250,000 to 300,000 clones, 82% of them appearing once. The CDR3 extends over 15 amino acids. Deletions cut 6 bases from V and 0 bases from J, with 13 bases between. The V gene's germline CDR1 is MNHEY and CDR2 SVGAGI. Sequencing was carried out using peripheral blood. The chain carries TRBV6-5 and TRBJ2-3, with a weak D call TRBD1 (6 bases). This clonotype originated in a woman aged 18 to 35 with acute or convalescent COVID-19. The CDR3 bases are TGTGCCAGCAGCCTAACAGGGATTAGCACAGATACGCAGTATTTT. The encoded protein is CASSLTGISTDTQYF.